This T cell receptor (beta chain) was recovered during a study of blood T cells in healthy people across ages. Worth noting for this clonotype: Its specificity is unknown.

With a J-beta primer mix and a sample-barcoded 5' primer, a second PCR ran about 6 to 11 cycles. Every cDNA was tagged by a template-switch adaptor with 12 random nucleotides. One entry per CDR3 protein, called by TCRdb with MiXCR from the 5' RACE reads. Here the sample spans some 1.4 million distinct CDR3 sequences, 40% to 50% being singletons. General observations from the study: CMV status of donors was unknown, possibly confounding expanded clonotype changes.

CDR1 and CDR2 (germline): SGHTA, FQGNSA. The ends were cut back, 1 base at V and 0 bases at J, with 10 bases in the middle. The CDR3 is made up of 17 amino acids. The material sequenced was blood. The chain employs TRBV7-2 and TRBJ2-6; D unresolved. The receptor was derived from a woman in her late teens or twenties in good health. The CDR3 bases are TGTGCCAGCAGCTTAGTGGCCACAAGCTCTGGGGCCAACGTCCTGACTTTC. This codes for CASSLVATSSGANVLTF. Filled out from reference TRBV7-2 and TRBJ2-6, the complete variable domain reads GAGVSQSPSNKVTEKGKDVELRCDPISGHTALYWYRQSLGQGLEFLIYFQGNSAPDKSGLPSDRFSAERTGGSVSTLTIQRTQQEDSAVYLCASSLVATSSGANVLTFGAGSRLTVL.